This T cell receptor (beta chain) is drawn from a study of T-cell memory formation after mild COVID-19. The overall study: In these data, TCR clusters were largely donor specific.

Constant-segment primers were used for 5'RACE, and the resulting TCR alpha and TCR beta cDNA libraries carried sample barcodes and UMIs. TCRdb itself ran the 5' RACE reads through MiXCR, one entry per CDR3 protein. The sample shows 450,000 to 650,000 distinct CDR3 sequences, over 20% of them seen only once. The length of the CDR3 is 15 residues. Per the germline V gene, CDR1 is LGHNT and CDR2 is FRNRAP. Concerning this clonotype: Its antigen is still unknown. A junction boundary mismatches the germline segment, possibly from a read error.

Findings and caveats of the study: Whereas later expanders leaned CD4+, clones contracting day 15 to 85 showed a balanced CD4/CD8 makeup. Contracting CD4+ clones sat mainly in CM and EM; CD8+ in EMRA.

The chain uses TRBV12-5 and TRBJ1-5; D might be TRBD1 (5 bases). Sequenced sample: PBMCs or a T cell subset sorted from them (not recorded which). This TCR derives from an adult woman who had mild COVID-19 (a few samples of this study predate the infection). Cell type and time point are not known. The CDR3 loop reads CDSAGGDSPNQPQHF. The CDR3, as DNA: TGTGATAGTGCGGGGGGGGATTCCCCAAATCAGCCCCAGCATTTT.